These 17 T cell receptor beta chains share one sample of origin, sequenced in a study of blood T cell repertoires in COVID-19 (TCRdb year 2020). The library was built by means of the immunoSEQ multiplex PCR assay. This is the immuneACCESS table as TCRdb keeps it, with only in-frame sequences that have V and J called. A part of the clones is gone; compared with another copy, unresolved V genes explain less than half, and the rest is unexplained. Present in this sample are approximately 110,000 clones, roughly four fifths of which were seen just once. The top ten clones comprise 8.5% to 9.5% of the sample. Sequencing was carried out using peripheral blood. The origin of the receptors is a woman aged 70-85 years with acute or convalescent COVID-19.

The rearrangement joins TRBV4-1 to TRBJ1-4; a weak D match, TRBD1 (6 bases). Deletions cut 1 base from V and 2 bases from J, with 8 bases between. The length of the CDR3 is 15 residues. Germline CDR1 and CDR2: MGHRA and YSYEKL. For the CDR3, the DNA is TGCGCCAGCAGCCAAGGGACAGTGACTAATGAAAAACTGTTTTTT. This codes for CASSQGTVTNEKLFF.

The genes are TRBV5-1 and TRBJ2-6; 7 positions match TRBD1. From germline, CDR1 is SGHRS and CDR2 YFSETQ. J was trimmed by 4 bases and V by 4 bases; bases with no gene match: 5. The CDR3 contains 15 residues. The CDR3 DNA follows: TGCGCCAGCAGCCAAACAGGGGCCGGGGCCAACGTCCTGACTTTC. It is translated as CASSQTGAGANVLTF.

V gene TRBV6-5 combines with J gene TRBJ1-1, with 7 bases fitting TRBD1. In germline, CDR1 is MNHEY, CDR2 SVGAGI. This CDR3 is 16 amino acids long. J gave up 4 bases and V 2 bases, and 10 bases lay outside the gene matches. This CDR3 reads CASSYPKQGMGTEAFF. For the CDR3, the DNA is TGTGCCAGCAGTTACCCGAAACAGGGGATGGGCACTGAAGCTTTCTTT.

This sequence joins TRBV27 and TRBJ2-2; TRBD1 matches 8 bases. The CDR3 loop spans 14 amino acids. In germline, CDR1 is MNHEY, CDR2 SMNVEV (reference sequence). The V gene end was trimmed by 5 bases and the J gene end by 5 bases; junction bases not matched to a gene: 4. CDR3 DNA sequence: TGTGCCAGCAGTCCCAGGACAGGGACCGGGGAGCTGTTTTTT. Encoded protein: CASSPRTGTGELFF.

This clone has just a few counts. V and J are TRBV6-2 or TRBV6-3 and TRBJ2-7; D may be TRBD1 (6 bases). In germline, CDR1 is MNHEY, CDR2 SVGEGT. The CDR3 covers 18 residues. V was clipped by 5 bases and J by 2 bases, with 25 bases between them. DNA for the CDR3: TGTGCCAGCAGTCCATCTCCCTTTGGACAGCCGGTCCCCTACGAGCAGTACTTC. Its protein product is CASSPSPFGQPVPYEQYF.

This chain uses TRBV20-1 with TRBJ2-1, with D unclear. CDR1 is DFQATT and CDR2 is SNEGSKA in the germline V gene (reference sequence). V lost 1 base and J 7 bases, leaving 5 bases between the germline ends. This CDR3 comprises 11 residues. The CDR3 coding sequence is TGCAGTGCTAGAGTAACAAATGAGCAGTTCTTC. Protein: CSARVTNEQFF.

The chain uses TRBV18 and TRBJ2-1, with D uncertain. Trimming took 2 bases from V and 5 from J, leaving 13 bases between them. The CDR3 has 15 amino acids. CDR1 KGHSH and CDR2 LQKENI come from the germline V gene. As DNA, the CDR3 is TGTGCCAGCTCACCAGCCCCCGCGGTCCACAATGAGCAGTTCTTC. Its translation: CASSPAPAVHNEQFF.

The chain employs TRBV5-4 and TRBJ2-7; D uncertain. The CDR3 totals 14 residues. CDR1 and CDR2 from the germline V gene are SGHNT and YYREEE (reference sequence). Trimming cost V 0 bases and J 6 bases, with 13 bases left between them. CDR3 bases: TGTGCCAGCAGCTTGGCGGCGGCCCCCTCCGAGCAGTACTTC. This codes for CASSLAAAPSEQYF.

The chain joins TRBV6-6 to TRBJ2-2; D is perhaps TRBD2 (5 bases). This CDR3 has 13 amino acids. V was shortened by 8 bases and J by 0 bases, with 7 bases between the two germline ends. Germline CDR1 MNHNY, CDR2 SVGAGI (reference sequence). The DNA for the CDR3 is TGTGCCAGCGGAGCGGCGAACACCGGGGAGCTGTTTTTT. It codes for CASGAANTGELFF.

The table lists this clone with a few counts. This chain links TRBV2 with TRBJ1-1, with 8 nucleotides matching TRBD1. Germline assignment: CDR1 SNHLY and CDR2 FYNNEI. There are 13 residues in the CDR3. The V gene end was trimmed by 8 bases and the J gene end by 7 bases; junction bases not matched to a gene: 9. The chain's CDR3 is CASLGRGRVEAFF. Here the CDR3 DNA reads TGTGCCAGCCTGGGCAGGGGGCGGGTTGAAGCTTTCTTT.

The CDR3 bases are TGTGCCAGCAGTCAACCCGACAGCCGCACTGAAGCTTTCTTT. Its protein is CASSQPDSRTEAFF. The chain combines TRBV6-2 or TRBV6-3 with TRBJ1-1; tentatively, D is TRBD1 (5 bases). The CDR3 runs 14 residues. V was shortened by 5 bases and J by 4 bases, with 14 bases between the two germline ends. CDR1 and CDR2 from the germline V gene are MNHEY and SVGEGT.

This CDR3 is CASSGQGGTEAFF. The CDR3 coding sequence is TGTGCCAGCAGCGGGCAGGGTGGCACTGAAGCTTTCTTT. The V gene is TRBV7-2, the J gene TRBJ1-1, with D tentatively TRBD1 (5 bases). With 5 bases removed from V and 4 bases from J, the gap between germline ends came to 11 bases. The V gene's germline CDR1 is SGHTA and CDR2 FQGNSA. The CDR3 sequence is 13 residues long.

The chain couples TRBV29-1 to TRBJ1-2, with TRBD1 matching over 7 bases. CDR1 is SQVTM and CDR2 is ANQGSEA in the germline V gene. The CDR3 is 12 amino acids. V trimming: 7 bases; J trimming: 5 bases; junction bases outside the gene matches: 7. This chain's CDR3 is CSAVQGFYGYTF. For the CDR3, the DNA is TGCAGCGCGGTACAGGGGTTTTATGGCTACACCTTC. The variable domain in full, completed from reference TRBV29-1 and TRBJ1-2, reads SAVISQKPSRDICQRGTSLTIQCQVDSQVTMMFWYRQQPGQSLTLIATANQGSEATYESGFVIDKFPISRPNLTFSTLTVSNMSPEDSSIYLCSAVQGFYGYTFGSGTRLTVV.

The genes are TRBV4-1 and TRBJ1-1; 10 positions agree with TRBD1. The germline V gene has CDR1 MGHRA and CDR2 YSYEKL. Trimming took 4 bases from V and 5 from J; bases not matched to a gene: 4. This CDR3 has 14 residues. The CDR3 region is CASSLDRGPTEAFF. The CDR3 DNA sequence: TGCGCCAGCAGCCTCGACAGGGGGCCAACTGAAGCTTTCTTT.

The genes are TRBV11-2 and TRBJ2-6, with 8 bases that match TRBD1. The CDR3 loop spans 18 amino acids. Germline values: CDR1 SGHAT, CDR2 FQNNGV. J was trimmed by 0 bases and V by 4 bases; bases with no gene match: 8. The CDR3 loop is CASSSQGASSSGANVLTF. In DNA form, the CDR3 reads TGTGCCAGCAGCTCGCAGGGGGCCAGTTCCTCTGGGGCCAACGTCCTGACTTTC. The whole variable domain, filled in from reference TRBV11-2 and TRBJ2-6, reads EAGVAQSPRYKIIEKRQSVAFWCNPISGHATLYWYQQILGQGPKLLIQFQNNGVVDDSQLPKDRFSAERLKGVDSTLKIQPAKLEDSAVYLCASSSQGASSSGANVLTFGAGSRLTVL.

V and J are TRBV28 and TRBJ1-3; D is undetermined. This CDR3 has 14 residues. Germline CDR1 and CDR2: MDHEN and SYDVKM. Trimming pared 7 bases from V and 0 bases from J, leaving 10 bases between. The CDR3 DNA reads TGTGCCAGCATGGGCCCACTCTCTGGAAACACCATATATTTT. The encoded protein is CASMGPLSGNTIYF.

The chain combines TRBV23-1 with TRBJ2-2; 7 positions agree with TRBD1. Being an ORF, TRBV23-1 has a function that is uncertain. The CDR3 length is 21 residues. J gave up 0 bases and V 4 bases, and 20 bases lay outside the gene matches. CDR3 bases: TGCGCCAGCAGTCGACCCTTATTGGACAGGATATGTTGGGCGAACACCGGGGAGCTGTTTTTT. This gives the protein CASSRPLLDRICWANTGELFF.